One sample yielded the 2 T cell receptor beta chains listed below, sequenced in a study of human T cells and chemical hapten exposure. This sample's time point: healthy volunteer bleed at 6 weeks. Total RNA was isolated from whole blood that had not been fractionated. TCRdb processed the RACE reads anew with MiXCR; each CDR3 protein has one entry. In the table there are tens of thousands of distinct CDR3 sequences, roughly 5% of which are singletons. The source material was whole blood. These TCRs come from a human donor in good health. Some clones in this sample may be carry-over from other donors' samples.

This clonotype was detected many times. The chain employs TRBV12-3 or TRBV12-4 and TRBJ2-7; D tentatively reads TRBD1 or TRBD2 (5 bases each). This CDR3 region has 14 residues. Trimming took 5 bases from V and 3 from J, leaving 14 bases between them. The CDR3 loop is CASSGGRDGYEQYF. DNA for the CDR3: TGTGCCAGCAGTGGTGGACGGGACGGCTACGAGCAGTACTTC.

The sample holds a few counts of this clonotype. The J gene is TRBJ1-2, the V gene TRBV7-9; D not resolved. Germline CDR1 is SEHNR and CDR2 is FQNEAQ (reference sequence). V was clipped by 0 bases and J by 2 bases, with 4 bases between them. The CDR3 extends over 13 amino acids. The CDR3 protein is CASSLARNYGYTF. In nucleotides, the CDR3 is TGTGCCAGCAGCTTAGCGAGGAACTATGGCTACACCTTC.